Each of the 5 T cell receptor beta chains below was sequenced from the same sample in a study of beta chain features in type 1 diabetes. Expressed TCRB transcripts got sequenced, as all isolated RNA was reverse transcribed. Sequencing used immunoSEQ multiplex PCR; TCRdb keeps in-frame clones, though not all of them. The data hold about half a million clones, with 30% observed a single time. The sample taken for sequencing was naive CD4+ T cells from blood. All receptors come from a man aged 18 to 29 in good health.

This clone was observed a few times. The chain carries TRBV11-2 and TRBJ2-7, with a possible D match to TRBD1 (5 bases). Germline CDR1 is SGHAT and CDR2 is FQNNGV. The CDR3 runs 15 residues. The ends were cut back, 5 bases at V and 0 bases at J, with 14 bases in the middle. CDR3 nucleotide sequence: TGTGCCAGCAGCCCGCGCAGGGCAAGCTCCTACGAGCAGTACTTC. Translating gives CASSPRRASSYEQYF.

In its sample, this clone was seen a few times. The V call is TRBV4-2, the J call TRBJ2-6; no clear D gene. Deletions cut 0 bases from V and 0 bases from J, with 9 bases between. CDR1 is LGHNA, CDR2 YNFKEQ, per germline. The CDR3 has 17 amino acids. The CDR3 is CASSQDLRSSGANVLTF. Here the CDR3 DNA reads TGTGCCAGCAGCCAAGATTTACGTAGCTCTGGGGCCAACGTCCTGACTTTC.

There are a few counts of this clone. This chain connects TRBV7-2 to TRBJ2-1, with D possibly TRBD1 on 5 matching bases. CDR1 and CDR2 from the germline V gene are SGHTA and FQGNSA. V was shortened by 5 bases and J by 9 bases, with 14 bases between the two germline ends. The CDR3 spans 13 residues. The CDR3 sequence is CASSKHADIEQFF. In nucleotides, the CDR3 is TGTGCCAGCAGCAAACACGCGGACATTGAGCAGTTCTTC.

Remarks on this clone: Other DNA variants within this sample encode the same CDR3. The chain combines TRBV7-6 with TRBJ2-2, with no clear D. Germline-derived CDR1 and CDR2 are SGHVS and FNYEAQ. V was cut by 1 base and J by 5 bases, with 8 bases left in between. The CDR3 length is 14 residues. The chain's CDR3 is CASSLGQPTGELFF. The CDR3 region has the DNA TGTGCCAGCAGCTTAGGGCAGCCTACCGGGGAGCTGTTTTTT.

On this clone: An end of the junction does not agree with germline; a read error may underlie this. This chain uses TRBV13 with TRBJ2-7; D assignment may be TRBD1 or TRBD2 (5 bases each). Germline CDR1 reads PRHDT; CDR2 reads FYEKMQ (reference sequence). CDR3 length: 14 amino acids. CDR3 bases: TGTGCCAGCAGCGTAGGCAGGGACGCCTACGAGCAGTACTTC. It encodes CASSVGRDAYEQYF.